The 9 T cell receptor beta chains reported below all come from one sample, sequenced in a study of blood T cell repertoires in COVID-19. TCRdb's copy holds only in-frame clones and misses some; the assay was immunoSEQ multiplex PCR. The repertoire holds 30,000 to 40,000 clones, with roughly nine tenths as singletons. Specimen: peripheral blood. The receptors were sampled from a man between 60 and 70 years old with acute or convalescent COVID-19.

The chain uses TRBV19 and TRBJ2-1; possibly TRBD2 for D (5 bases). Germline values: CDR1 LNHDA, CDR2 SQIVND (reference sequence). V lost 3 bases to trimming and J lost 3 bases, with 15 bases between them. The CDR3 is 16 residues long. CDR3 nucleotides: TGTGCCAGTAGTATGGGAGAAGCGGTGCGCTACAATGAGCAGTTCTTC. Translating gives CASSMGEAVRYNEQFF. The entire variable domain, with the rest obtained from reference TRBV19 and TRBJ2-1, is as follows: DGGITQSPKYLFRKEGQNVTLSCEQNLNHDAMYWYRQDPGQGLRLIYYSQIVNDFQKGDIAEGYSVSREKKESFPLTVTSAQKNPTAFYLCASSMGEAVRYNEQFFGPGTRLTVL.

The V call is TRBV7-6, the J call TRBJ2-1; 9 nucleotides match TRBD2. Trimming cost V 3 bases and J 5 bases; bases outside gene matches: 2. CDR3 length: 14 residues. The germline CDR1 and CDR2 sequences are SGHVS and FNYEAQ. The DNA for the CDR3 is TGTGCCAGCAGCTTGGCGGGGGGGAACAATGAGCAGTTCTTC. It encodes CASSLAGGNNEQFF.

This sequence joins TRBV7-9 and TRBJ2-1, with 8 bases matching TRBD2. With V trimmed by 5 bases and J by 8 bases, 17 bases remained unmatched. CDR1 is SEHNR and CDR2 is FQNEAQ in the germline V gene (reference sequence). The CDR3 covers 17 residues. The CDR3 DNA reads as TGTGCCAGCAGCCCCCCGAGTTTAGCGGGGAGTGTAGATGAGCAGTTCTTC. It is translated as CASSPPSLAGSVDEQFF. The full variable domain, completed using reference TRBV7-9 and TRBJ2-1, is DTGVSQNPRHKITKRGQNVTFRCDPISEHNRLYWYRQTLGQGPEFLTYFQNEAQLEKSRLLSDRFSAERPKGSFSTLEIQRTEQGDSAMYLCASSPPSLAGSVDEQFFGPGTRLTVL.

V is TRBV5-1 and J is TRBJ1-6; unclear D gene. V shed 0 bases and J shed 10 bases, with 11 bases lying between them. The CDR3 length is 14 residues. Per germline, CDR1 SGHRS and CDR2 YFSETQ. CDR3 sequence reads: CASSLGEFGSPLHF. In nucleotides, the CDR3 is TGCGCCAGCAGCTTGGGAGAATTCGGGTCACCCCTCCACTTT.

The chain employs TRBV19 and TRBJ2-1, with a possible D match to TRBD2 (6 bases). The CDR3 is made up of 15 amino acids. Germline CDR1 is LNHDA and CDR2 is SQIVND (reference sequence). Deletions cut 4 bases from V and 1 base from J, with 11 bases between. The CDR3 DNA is TGTGCCAGTAGTACGATTGGGGGGTCCTACAATGAGCAGTTCTTC. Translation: CASSTIGGSYNEQFF.

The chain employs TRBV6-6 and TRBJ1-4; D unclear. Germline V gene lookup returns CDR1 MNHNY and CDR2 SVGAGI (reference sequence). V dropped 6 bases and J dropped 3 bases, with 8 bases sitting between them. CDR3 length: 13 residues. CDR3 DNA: TGTGCCAGCAGGGGAGGGCCTAATGAAAAACTGTTTTTT. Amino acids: CASRGGPNEKLFF.

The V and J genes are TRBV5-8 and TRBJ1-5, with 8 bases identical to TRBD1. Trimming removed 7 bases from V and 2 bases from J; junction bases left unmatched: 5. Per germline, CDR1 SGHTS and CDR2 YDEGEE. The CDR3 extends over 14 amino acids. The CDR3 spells CASGTGGGNQPQHF. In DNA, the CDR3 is TGTGCCAGCGGAACAGGGGGGGGCAATCAGCCCCAGCATTTT.

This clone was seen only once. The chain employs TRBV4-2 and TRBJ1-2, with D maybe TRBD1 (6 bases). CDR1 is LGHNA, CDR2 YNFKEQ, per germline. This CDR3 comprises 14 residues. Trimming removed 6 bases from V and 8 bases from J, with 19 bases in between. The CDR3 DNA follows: TGTGCCAGCAGTGGCGGGCAGGGGTCTTACGGCTACACCTTC. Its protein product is CASSGGQGSYGYTF.

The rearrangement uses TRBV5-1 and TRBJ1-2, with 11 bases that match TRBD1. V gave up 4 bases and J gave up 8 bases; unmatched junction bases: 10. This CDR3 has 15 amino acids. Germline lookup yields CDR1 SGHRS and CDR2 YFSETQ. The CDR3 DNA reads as TGCGCCAGCAGCCCCGGACAGGGGGCTCTTGGAGGCTACACCTTC. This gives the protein CASSPGQGALGGYTF.